This TCR beta chain was captured by sequencing in a study of T cell changes during pregnancy in multiple sclerosis. V shed 0 bases and J 5 bases; nucleotides not matched to a gene: 3. The CDR3 length is 13 residues. Germline values: CDR1 GTSNPN, CDR2 SVGIG (reference sequence). Libraries were prepared by immunoSEQ multiplex PCR; TCRdb keeps only in-frame clonotypes and omits some of them. The repertoire holds about 110,000 clones, with about nine tenths as singletons. J is TRBJ2-7 and V is TRBV30; TRBD1 aligns across 8 bases. Sequencing was performed on peripheral blood, taken in the third trimester of pregnancy. The receptor was derived from a female donor in good health, enrolled as a control in a pregnancy study. The CDR3 sequence: CAWSVPGQDEQYF. In DNA, the CDR3 is TGTGCCTGGAGTGTACCGGGACAGGACGAGCAGTACTTC.